This T cell receptor (beta chain) was sequenced in a study of Graves' ophthalmopathy and Graves' hyperthyroidism. Overall study context: Before any treatment, peripheral blood was taken at the initial diagnosis.

The V end lost 6 bases, the J end lost 4 bases, and 12 bases lay between the germline ends. The CDR3 loop spans 13 amino acids. Beta-chain TCR CDR3 regions were amplified from RNA transcripts. HTBI primers were used in a first-round RT-PCR, which preceded a second-round multiplex PCR. TCRdb fed the multiplex PCR reads into MiXCR, producing one record per CDR3 protein. The data hold approximately 210,000 distinct CDR3 sequences, with roughly 29% observed a single time. This sequence joins TRBV12-3 or TRBV12-4 and TRBJ1-2; D not certain. This receptor was identified in a man over 45 with Graves' ophthalmopathy. The sequencing sample was made of peripheral blood. CDR3: CASRARTTYGYTF. CDR3 in DNA: TGTGCCAGCAGGGCACGGACCACCTATGGCTACACCTTC.